The 23 T cell receptor beta chains presented below share a single source sample, sequenced in a study of CD8+ T cells in alopecia areata (dated by TCRdb to 2016 to 2018). In a handful of patients from the biomarker study, CD4+ cells were sorted further to obtain CD25+CD127- cells. Libraries came from the immunoSEQ multiplex PCR assay. For TCR sequencing, RNA was extracted from every sample and reverse transcribed into cDNA to serve as template. Here the immuneACCESS table is served through TCRdb, limited to in-frame sequences with V and J called. Missing clones are a known gap in these copies; in checked studies unresolved V genes cover under half, and the rest lacks a known reason. This sample has about 14,000 clones in its table, and roughly three fifths of those were observed once. Roughly 3.9% of the sample belongs to the ten largest clones. Input material: CD4+ Tregs sorted from blood. All receptors come from a human donor with alopecia areata.

This sequence joins TRBV10-3 and TRBJ2-5; D is possibly TRBD1 (8 bases). Germline CDR1 ENHRY, CDR2 SYGVKD. This CDR3 comprises 13 residues. The V end was cut by 5 bases, the J end by 7 bases, with 14 bases between. CDR3 protein: CAISQTGEGTQYF. In DNA, the CDR3 is TGTGCCATCAGTCAGACAGGGGAGGGGACCCAGTACTTC.

This chain connects TRBV10-3 to TRBJ2-1; 11 bases fit TRBD2. The germline CDR1 and CDR2 sequences are ENHRY and SYGVKD. The V gene end was trimmed by 11 bases and the J gene end by 6 bases; junction bases not matched to a gene: 12. This CDR3 region has 15 residues. The CDR3 here is CASRGIAGGPNEQFF. CDR3 DNA sequence: TGTGCCTCCCGGGGGATAGCGGGAGGGCCCAATGAGCAGTTCTTC.

In this sample, this clone turned up once. This chain joins TRBV6-6 and TRBJ2-1; 10 bases fit TRBD1. Germline V gene data show CDR1 as MNHNY and CDR2 as SVGAGI (reference sequence). CDR3 length: 15 residues. Trimming at V came to 2 bases and at J to 8 bases, leaving 6 bases not matched to a gene. Here the CDR3 reads CASSYRPGQGYEQFF. CDR3 bases: TGTGCCAGCAGTTACCGCCCGGGACAGGGGTATGAGCAGTTCTTC.

The genes are TRBV15 and TRBJ2-1; D call uncertain. CDR1 LNHNV and CDR2 YYDKDF come from the germline V gene (reference sequence). The V gene lost 5 bases and the J gene lost 1 base, with 21 bases spanning the gap. The CDR3 is made up of 18 amino acids. The CDR3 nucleotides read TGTGCCACCAGCGTAGGGAAATCCCGGGTCAGGTCCTACAATGAGCAGTTCTTC. It is translated as CATSVGKSRVRSYNEQFF.

This chain connects TRBV7-3 to TRBJ2-7; TRBD2 might be the D (5 bases). This CDR3 contains 14 residues. The germline gives CDR1 SGHTA, CDR2 FQGTGA. The germline V and J ends were trimmed by 5 bases and 3 bases, with 14 bases remaining between them. The DNA of the CDR3 is TGTGCCAGCAGCCCTGGTCCTAGCAGCTACGAGCAGTACTTC. This translates into CASSPGPSSYEQYF.

There are a few counts of this clone. The V call is TRBV11-2, the J call TRBJ2-3; the match to TRBD2 covers 14 bases. V lost 4 bases and J lost 3; bases outside the gene matches: 3. The germline V gene encodes CDR1 SGHAT and CDR2 FQNNGV. CDR3 size: 16 residues. CDR3 loop: CASSSGLAGGTDTQYF. The CDR3 bases are TGTGCCAGCAGCTCCGGACTAGCGGGAGGAACAGATACGCAGTATTTT.

The chain combines TRBV27 with TRBJ2-5; 12 bases align to TRBD1. The J call is uncertain, as TRBJ2-7 better fits the DNA end. Germline V gene data show CDR1 as MNHEY and CDR2 as SMNVEV (reference sequence). This CDR3 is built from 16 residues. CDR3 sequence reads: CASRGFVGQGAYEQYF. The CDR3 DNA reads as TGTGCCAGCAGAGGCTTCGTGGGACAGGGGGCTTACGAGCAGTACTTC.

V is TRBV4-2 and J is TRBJ2-7, with D hard to call. CDR1 and CDR2 (germline): LGHNA, YNFKEQ. CDR3 length: 16 residues. Trimming removed 3 bases at V and 4 bases at J, with 19 bases between. This chain's CDR3 is CASSHAYGRDFYEQYF. CDR3 bases: TGTGCCAGCAGCCATGCCTACGGGCGCGACTTTTACGAGCAGTACTTC.

This clone was detected a few times. The V gene is TRBV5-1, the J gene TRBJ2-2; D tentatively fits TRBD1 or TRBD2 (5 bases each). V was cut by 4 bases and J by 7 bases, with 17 bases left in between. This CDR3 comprises 15 residues. Germline V gives CDR1 SGHRS, CDR2 YFSETQ. CDR3 bases: TGCGCCAGCAGCCCGCTGAGGGGTAAAATCGGGGAGCTGTTTTTT. It is translated as CASSPLRGKIGELFF.

This clone was observed once. This rearrangement joins TRBV5-4 to TRBJ1-2, with TRBD1 as a possible D gene (5 bases). From germline, CDR1 is SGHNT and CDR2 YYREEE (reference sequence). CDR3 size: 12 residues. Trimming shortened V by 3 bases and J by 7 bases, and 10 bases separated the two germline ends. The CDR3 bases are TGTGCCAGCAGCTCTGACAGACTTGGCTACACCTTC. Amino acid sequence: CASSSDRLGYTF.

Written as DNA, the CDR3 is TGTGCCAGTAGGCCTCGGCGGGGAACTAATGAAAAACTGTTTTTT. Translated, it gives CASRPRRGTNEKLFF. The chain is built from TRBV19 and TRBJ1-4; D gene ambiguous. Trimming left V 6 bases short and J 1 base short, with 12 bases between. CDR1 and CDR2 from the germline V gene are LNHDA and SQIVND (reference sequence). The CDR3 runs 15 residues.

This CDR3 is CASSVVDTQYF. The CDR3 DNA is TGTGCCAGCAGTGTGGTGGATACGCAGTATTTT. The rearrangement uses TRBV2 and TRBJ2-3; no firm D call. Germline CDR1 SNHLY, CDR2 FYNNEI. V was clipped by 4 bases and J by 6 bases, with 5 bases between them. This CDR3 has 11 amino acids.

The chain couples TRBV10-2 to TRBJ1-2, with D perhaps matching TRBD1 (6 bases). The germline CDR1 and CDR2 sequences are WSHSY and SAAADI. This CDR3 has 13 amino acids. Deletions cut 3 bases from V and 7 bases from J, with 12 bases between. CDR3 protein: CASSEPGGFGYTF. The DNA for the CDR3 is TGCGCCAGCAGTGAACCGGGGGGCTTTGGCTACACCTTC.

The V call is TRBV6-5, the J call TRBJ1-1; D is unresolved. The CDR3 sequence is 11 residues long. Germline V gene sequence: CDR1 MNHEY, CDR2 SVGAGI. The V end was cut by 2 bases, the J end by 7 bases, with 5 bases between. The CDR3, as DNA: TGTGCCAGCAGTTACAAGGGTGAAGCTTTCTTT. It specifies CASSYKGEAFF.

The chain employs TRBV5-1 and TRBJ2-1, with a weak D call TRBD2 (6 bases). Per the germline V gene, CDR1 is SGHRS and CDR2 is YFSETQ. The CDR3 is made up of 15 amino acids. Trimming removed 0 bases from V and 4 bases from J, with 11 bases in between. The CDR3 sequence is CASSLVGTPYNEQFF. The CDR3 nucleotides are TGCGCCAGCAGCTTGGTTGGGACTCCTTACAATGAGCAGTTCTTC.

This chain uses TRBV7-3 with TRBJ2-1; D uncertain. CDR1 is SGHTA and CDR2 is FQGTGA in the germline V gene. The CDR3 contains 13 residues. Between the trimmed V and J ends, which lost 3 bases and 5 bases, there was a span of 8 bases. Here the CDR3 reads CASSFRPDNEQFF. The CDR3 DNA reads as TGTGCCAGCAGCTTTCGACCTGACAATGAGCAGTTCTTC.

By sample share, this clone is large. The chain is built from TRBV7-9 and TRBJ2-7; D is ambiguous. Germline V lookup: CDR1 SEHNR, CDR2 FQNEAQ (reference sequence). The V end was cut by 0 bases, the J end by 0 bases, with 9 bases between. This CDR3 is built from 15 residues. The CDR3 loop is CASSLAGTSSYEQYF. The CDR3 bases are TGTGCCAGCAGCTTAGCAGGAACCTCCTCCTACGAGCAGTACTTC.

For the CDR3, the DNA is TGCAGCGTTGATGGTGGGAAGACCCTCGGCGAGCAGTACTTC. This codes for CSVDGGKTLGEQYF. The chain uses TRBV29-1 and TRBJ2-7, with no clear D. CDR1 SQVTM and CDR2 ANQGSEA come from the germline V gene. Trimming stripped 3 bases from V and 6 bases from J, with 18 bases between. This CDR3 region has 14 residues.

This clone has a single count. The rearrangement links TRBV5-1 to TRBJ1-2; D is unresolved. The germline V gene encodes CDR1 SGHRS and CDR2 YFSETQ. V lost 0 bases and J 4 bases, leaving 10 bases between the germline ends. This CDR3 is built from 14 residues. The CDR3: CASSLEAGGYGYTF. The CDR3 bases are TGCGCCAGCAGCTTGGAGGCGGGAGGCTATGGCTACACCTTC.

The gene calls are TRBV6-5 and TRBJ1-1; D ambiguous. This CDR3 comprises 11 residues. Per the germline V gene, CDR1 is MNHEY and CDR2 is SVGAGI. Trimming pared 2 bases from V and 7 bases from J, leaving 5 bases between. The CDR3 is CASSYRGEAFF. In DNA form, the CDR3 reads TGTGCCAGCAGTTACCGAGGTGAAGCTTTCTTT.

This clone is a singleton in its sample. The chain employs TRBV6-1 and TRBJ2-5; D call uncertain. CDR1 and CDR2 from the germline V gene are MNHNS and SASEGT. The CDR3 spans 14 residues. V lost 4 bases and J lost 0, with 9 bases in between. CDR3 in amino acids: CASSVLGNQETQYF. The CDR3 DNA reads TGTGCCAGCAGTGTCCTAGGGAACCAAGAGACCCAGTACTTC.

Judged by abundance, this clone is medium-sized. This sequence joins TRBV19 and TRBJ1-2; D gene uncertain. There are 16 residues in the CDR3. Trimming cost V 6 bases and J 4 bases, with 21 bases left between them. Germline values: CDR1 LNHDA, CDR2 SQIVND (reference sequence). CDR3 in DNA: TGTGCCAGTAGGAGGTCGGATCAAACCCTAGGCTATGGCTACACCTTC. It yields the protein CASRRSDQTLGYGYTF.

The genes are TRBV5-1 and TRBJ1-1, with TRBD1 identical over 9 bases. With V trimmed by 4 bases and J by 6 bases, 16 bases remained unmatched. CDR1 is SGHRS, CDR2 YFSETQ, per germline. The CDR3 is made up of 17 amino acids. CDR3 DNA sequence: TGCGCCAGCAGCCAAGTCCCGGGACAGGGATCGACCCCTGAAGCTTTCTTT. It is translated as CASSQVPGQGSTPEAFF.